This T cell receptor (beta chain) was found in a study of vaccination effects on CD4 cells after COVID-19. The CDR3 covers 14 residues. Per germline, CDR1 SNHLY and CDR2 FYNNEI. V lost 6 bases to trimming and J lost 7 bases; unmatched junction nucleotides: 8. Produced via immunoSEQ multiplex PCR; TCRdb's table is partial and in-frame only. Of approximately 74,000 clones listed, around 74% were seen once; the top ten hold around 2.9%. Ahead of sequencing, the ViraFEST assay grew antigen-specific CD4+ T cells using viral peptide pools. Having been cultured for approximately ten days, the cells underwent CD4+ T cell isolation. Neither prior SARS-CoV-2 infection nor positive nucleocapsid antibodies were present in the vaccine recipients. Comment on this clone: The antigen remains unidentified.

This sequence originates from a human donor who received a COVID-19 vaccine. This chain uses TRBV2 with TRBJ1-5; 8 bases are shared with TRBD1. The source was CD4+ T cells from PBMCs cultured with HCoV-NL63 spike peptides, collected before COVID-19 vaccination. CDR3 in amino acids: CASSATGAGQPQHF. Here the CDR3 DNA reads TGTGCCAGCAGCGCGACAGGGGCAGGGCAGCCCCAGCATTTT.